A single sample gave rise to the 27 T cell receptor beta chains below, sequenced in a study of spatial heterogeneity in lung cancer. Sample time point: sample taken at primary tumor resection. Frozen PBMC, nontumor lung or tumor provided whole RNA, which was sequenced unsorted. MiXCR was run by TCRdb on the 5' RACE reads, yielding one entry per CDR3 protein. The sample shows about 38,000 distinct CDR3 sequences, 6.5% to 8.5% of them seen only once. The material sequenced was PBMCs, taken at surgery. These receptors originate from a male donor with early-stage non-small cell lung cancer.

In its sample, this clonotype was seen many times. The chain links TRBV11-2 to TRBJ2-3, with D maybe TRBD2 (6 bases). The CDR3 runs to 14 residues. V dropped 5 bases and J dropped 2 bases, with 11 bases sitting between them. The germline CDR1 and CDR2 sequences are SGHAT and FQNNGV. CDR3 nucleotides: TGTGCCAGCAGCATTAGCGGTCCCACAGATACGCAGTATTTT. Its translation: CASSISGPTDTQYF.

In this sample, this clonotype turned up many times. The chain couples TRBV6-6 to TRBJ1-1, with TRBD1 identical over 8 bases. Per the germline V gene, CDR1 is MNHNY and CDR2 is SVGAGI (reference sequence). V shed 6 bases, J shed 3 bases, and the junction held 9 bases outside the gene matches. The CDR3 loop spans 15 amino acids. The CDR3 reads CASRWAGGAHTEAFF. The CDR3 region has the DNA TGTGCCAGCAGATGGGCAGGGGGCGCGCACACTGAAGCTTTCTTT.

This clonotype has more than one count but fewer than ten. This chain uses TRBV28 with TRBJ2-2; D not certain. V gave up 6 bases and J gave up 1 base, with 3 bases separating them. Germline V CDR1 and CDR2: MDHEN, SYDVKM. The CDR3 consists of 12 residues. CDR3 in amino acids: CASRENTGELFF. The DNA for the CDR3 is TGTGCCAGCAGGGAGAACACCGGGGAGCTGTTTTTT.

CDR3 DNA sequence: TGTGCCAGCAGCCAGGGGACTCCGGAGCAAGCTTTCTTT. Translation: CASSQGTPEQAFF. The chain joins TRBV4-2 to TRBJ1-1; maybe TRBD1 (5 bases). V lost 3 bases and J lost 9, with 14 bases in between. The germline V gene has CDR1 LGHNA and CDR2 YNFKEQ. The CDR3 sequence is 13 residues long.

This clonotype was observed a handful of times. The chain employs TRBV2 and TRBJ2-5; D remains ambiguous. V lost 7 bases and J lost 5, with 11 bases in between. CDR1 is SNHLY and CDR2 is FYNNEI in the germline V gene. The CDR3 is 12 amino acids. CDR3 bases: TGTGCCAGCATGGTGTTCGGGGAGACCCAGTACTTC. This codes for CASMVFGETQYF. Using reference TRBV2 and TRBJ2-5 for the parts outside the CDR3, the full variable domain is EPEVTQTPSHQVTQMGQEVILRCVPISNHLYFYWYRQILGQKVEFLVSFYNNEISEKSEIFDDQFSVERPDGSNFTLKIRSTKLEDSAMYFCASMVFGETQYFGPGTRLLVL.

This clonotype has at least ten counts. CDR3 DNA: TGTGCCAGCAGTTACGAGGGGGCTACTACCACAGATACGCAGTATTTT. Translating it yields CASSYEGATTTDTQYF. The J gene is TRBJ2-3, the V gene TRBV6-5, with TRBD1 identical over 7 bases. Trimming removed 2 bases from V and 2 bases from J; junction bases left unmatched: 7. The CDR3 is made up of 16 amino acids. The V gene's germline CDR1 is MNHEY and CDR2 SVGAGI.

Ten or more counts support this clonotype. The chain recombines TRBV15 with TRBJ2-5; 7 positions match TRBD1. Per germline, CDR1 LNHNV and CDR2 YYDKDF (reference sequence). The CDR3 runs 17 residues. Trimming took 0 bases from V and 2 from J; bases not matched to a gene: 9. In nucleotides, the CDR3 is TGTGCCACCAGCAGAGAAAGAGGCAGGGGGAATCAAGAGACCCAGTACTTC. Its translation: CATSRERGRGNQETQYF.

The chain joins TRBV4-2 to TRBJ2-5; D is possibly TRBD2 (5 bases). The CDR3 extends over 13 amino acids. CDR1 is LGHNA and CDR2 is YNFKEQ in the germline V gene. The V end lost 1 base, the J end lost 7 bases, and 10 bases lay between the germline ends. CDR3 nucleotides: TGTGCCAGCAGCCAAGGGACTGATGGGACCCAGTACTTC. As protein: CASSQGTDGTQYF.

This clonotype showed up many times. This sequence joins TRBV6-2 or TRBV6-3 and TRBJ1-4, with D possibly being TRBD1 (5 bases). V was pared by 6 bases and J by 7 bases, with 18 bases between. This CDR3 has 15 residues. Germline lookup yields CDR1 MNHEY and CDR2 SVGEGT. CDR3 protein: CASRRGARLGEKLFF. CDR3 sequence (DNA): TGTGCCAGCAGACGAGGGGCCCGGCTCGGTGAAAAACTGTTTTTT.

This clonotype has only a few counts. The genes are TRBV30 and TRBJ2-2; 8 bases agree with TRBD1. There are 15 residues in the CDR3. Per the germline V gene, CDR1 is GTSNPN and CDR2 is SVGIG (reference sequence). Trimming removed 3 bases from V and 4 bases from J; junction bases left unmatched: 7. The CDR3 DNA sequence: TGTGCCTGGAGCACGGACAGGGCCCTCACCGGGGAGCTGTTTTTT. This sequence encodes CAWSTDRALTGELFF.

Worth noting for this clonotype: A much larger clonotype is one base distant, so this may be a read error. This chain uses TRBV5-1 with TRBJ2-1; 13 bases fit TRBD2. The CDR3 covers 15 residues. The germline CDR1 and CDR2 sequences are SGHRS and YFSETQ. The CDR3 DNA sequence: TGCGCCAGCAGCCTGACTAGCGGGGGGCGTGGTGAGCAGTCCTTC. Its protein is CASSLTSGGRGEQSF.

In this sample, this clonotype turned up many times. This chain joins TRBV4-3 and TRBJ1-1; maybe TRBD1 (5 bases). Germline V gene lookup returns CDR1 LGHNA and CDR2 YSLEER. The V and J ends lost 2 bases and 4 bases respectively, with 11 bases between them. The CDR3 has 14 residues. CDR3 DNA: TGCGCCAGCAGCCAAACCAGGGTTTTCACTGAAGCTTTCTTT. Translation: CASSQTRVFTEAFF.

The sample holds many counts of this clonotype. CDR3 amino acids: CASSSRDRGSYGYTF. The DNA for the CDR3 is TGTGCCAGCAGTTCCCGGGACAGAGGTTCCTATGGCTACACCTTC. This chain links TRBV12-3 or TRBV12-4 with TRBJ1-2; 7 positions match TRBD1. The CDR3 sequence is 15 residues long. Trimming cost V 4 bases and J 4 bases; bases outside gene matches: 9.

The sample holds many counts of this clonotype. The V and J genes are TRBV7-8 and TRBJ1-5; D call uncertain. Deletions cut 4 bases from V and 3 bases from J, with 16 bases between. The CDR3 totals 16 residues. CDR1 and CDR2 (germline): SGHVS, FQNEAQ. The CDR3, as DNA: TGTGCCAGCAGCTCGTTTAGAGACGGGTACAATCAGCCCCAGCATTTT. It is translated as CASSSFRDGYNQPQHF.

In this sample, this clonotype turned up many times. The chain has TRBV7-2 and TRBJ2-1; 7 bases are shared with TRBD2. The J segment lost 5 bases and the V segment lost 6 bases, leaving 10 bases of the junction unmatched. Germline loops: CDR1 SGHTA, CDR2 FQGNSA. The CDR3 totals 15 residues. The DNA of the CDR3 is TGTGCCAGCAGAATGGGGCTAGCGGCGAACAATGAGCAGTTCTTC. Protein: CASRMGLAANNEQFF.

This chain links TRBV5-1 with TRBJ1-1; 8 bases agree with TRBD1. The CDR3 consists of 15 residues. With 2 bases clipped from V and 2 bases from J, the junction kept 5 bases outside the gene matches. Germline CDR1 is SGHRS and CDR2 is YFSETQ. CDR3 in DNA: TGCGCCAGCAGCTTCACAGGGGGAGGAAACACTGAAGCTTTCTTT. It yields the protein CASSFTGGGNTEAFF.

The table lists this clonotype with many counts. This chain joins TRBV30 and TRBJ1-6; a weak D match, TRBD1 (5 bases). The CDR3 is made up of 13 amino acids. CDR1 and CDR2 from the germline V gene are GTSNPN and SVGIG (reference sequence). V was pared by 8 bases and J by 7 bases, with 15 bases between. CDR3 loop: CAGDSKGNSPLHF. In nucleotides, the CDR3 is TGTGCCGGCGACAGTAAAGGCAATTCACCCCTCCACTTT.

Many counts were recorded for this clonotype. The chain couples TRBV6-6 to TRBJ1-5, with D unclear. Trimming left V 0 bases short and J 11 bases short, with 14 bases between. Germline V gene lookup returns CDR1 MNHNY and CDR2 SVGAGI (reference sequence). There are 14 residues in the CDR3. The CDR3 spells CASSYSEATGAQHF. The DNA of the CDR3 is TGTGCCAGCAGTTACTCGGAGGCTACGGGTGCCCAGCATTTT.

This clonotype was observed many times. The chain carries TRBV12-3 or TRBV12-4 and TRBJ2-2; D perhaps matches TRBD2 (6 bases). Trimming stripped 2 bases from V and 2 bases from J, with 15 bases between. This CDR3 comprises 17 residues. CDR3 sequence reads: CASSLSWDFPNTGELFF. The CDR3, as DNA: TGTGCCAGCAGTTTAAGCTGGGACTTCCCCAACACCGGGGAGCTGTTTTTT.

The chain combines TRBV9 with TRBJ2-1, with D uncertain. The CDR3 spans 14 residues. Germline CDR1 SGDLS, CDR2 YYNGEE. V lost 0 bases and J lost 0, with 4 bases in between. The chain's CDR3 is CASSVEGSYNEQFF. The CDR3 DNA is TGTGCCAGCAGCGTAGAAGGCTCCTACAATGAGCAGTTCTTC. Supplemented by reference TRBV9 and TRBJ2-1, the full variable domain reads DSGVTQTPKHLITATGQRVTLRCSPRSGDLSVYWYQQSLDQGLQFLIQYYNGEERAKGNILERFSAQQFPDLHSELNLSSLELGDSALYFCASSVEGSYNEQFFGPGTRLTVL.

This clonotype was detected ten times or more. The chain carries TRBV4-1 and TRBJ1-2, with no clear D. Germline V CDR1 and CDR2: MGHRA, YSYEKL. Trimming stripped 1 base from V and 0 bases from J, with 9 bases between. CDR3 length: 15 residues. As DNA, the CDR3 is TGCGCCAGCAGCCAAGGAGGCAGTACTAACTATGGCTACACCTTC. It yields the protein CASSQGGSTNYGYTF.

This clonotype occurred many times. The J gene is TRBJ1-2, the V gene TRBV3-1; weak D call: TRBD1 (5 bases). CDR3 length equals 16 residues. From germline, CDR1 is LGHDT and CDR2 YNNKEL (reference sequence). The germline V and J ends were trimmed by 4 bases and 4 bases, with 19 bases remaining between them. CDR3 DNA: TGTGCCAGCAGCCCCTACCGGAAGGGGTCGGGCTATGGCTACACCTTC. Amino acids: CASSPYRKGSGYGYTF. The full variable domain, its missing parts supplied by reference TRBV3-1 and TRBJ1-2, is DTAVSQTPKYLVTQMGNDKSIKCEQNLGHDTMYWYKQDSKKFLKIMFSYNNKELIINETVPNRFSPKSPDKAHLNLHINSLELGDSAVYFCASSPYRKGSGYGYTFGSGTRLTVV.

The chain links TRBV12-5 to TRBJ2-2; 8 bases map to TRBD2. Trimming cost V 5 bases and J 7 bases; bases outside gene matches: 0. In germline, CDR1 is LGHNT, CDR2 FRNRAP. There are 12 residues in the CDR3. The DNA of the CDR3 is TGTGCTAGTGGTCGGGAGGGCGGGGAGCTGTTTTTT. Its translation is CASGREGGELFF.

This clonotype has just a few counts. J is TRBJ2-7 and V is TRBV7-6, with 12 bases fitting TRBD1. CDR1 SGHVS and CDR2 FNYEAQ come from the germline V gene. Trimming cost V 5 bases and J 5 bases; bases outside gene matches: 7. The length of the CDR3 is 15 residues. The DNA for the CDR3 is TGTGCCAGCAGCGCCCGGGGACAGGGGGCCCACGAGCAGTACTTC. Translating it yields CASSARGQGAHEQYF.

At least ten counts were recorded for this clonotype. The chain joins TRBV6-5 to TRBJ2-5; possible D gene TRBD1, 6 bases. The germline gives CDR1 MNHEY, CDR2 SVGAGI. V shed 0 bases and J shed 1 base, with 6 bases lying between them. This CDR3 spans 14 amino acids. The CDR3 coding sequence is TGTGCCAGCAGTTACTCGACAGGCCAAGAGACCCAGTACTTC. It specifies CASSYSTGQETQYF.

In this sample, this clonotype turned up a few times. CDR3 residues: CASSSWAVSNQPQHF. CDR3 bases: TGTGCCAGCAGCTCATGGGCAGTAAGCAATCAGCCCCAGCATTTT. The chain has TRBV5-6 and TRBJ1-5; unclear D gene. The V end lost 3 bases, the J end lost 1 base, and 11 bases lay between the germline ends. The CDR3 consists of 15 residues. Germline CDR1 and CDR2: SGHDT and YYEEEE.

This clonotype was recorded many times. V usage is TRBV19 and J usage is TRBJ2-7, with D hard to call. Germline CDR1 LNHDA, CDR2 SQIVND (reference sequence). V lost 5 bases and J 0 bases, leaving 8 bases between the germline ends. The CDR3 is 13 residues long. The DNA for the CDR3 is TGTGCCAGTAGTCCCAGAAACTCCTACGAGCAGTACTTC. It translates to CASSPRNSYEQYF. Full variable domain (remainder filled in from reference TRBV19 and TRBJ2-7): DGGITQSPKYLFRKEGQNVTLSCEQNLNHDAMYWYRQDPGQGLRLIYYSQIVNDFQKGDIAEGYSVSREKKESFPLTVTSAQKNPTAFYLCASSPRNSYEQYFGPGTRLTVT.